This TCR beta chain originates from a study of shared clonotypes between healthy human individuals (dated by TCRdb to 2020 to 2022). The study in broad terms: A few men and a couple of women, aged 18 to 49 years, made up the cohort. Leukapheresis yielded between about 0.9 and 9.5 billion PBMCs per donor. To increase sequencing depth and limit assay-specific biases, TCR repertoire library preparation and sequencing were carried out by different laboratories using diverse techniques. The study deeply sequenced blood TCR repertoires of about 5 healthy adults to estimate repertoire size and the extent of clonotype sharing between individuals. For each donor, three plates each were used for CD4 naive and CD4 memory, two plates were used for CD8 naive, and one plate was used for CD8 memory.

Healthy HIV-negative adults with no recently reported acute infections or vaccinations were included as donors. Only Caucasian adults living in Nashville, Tennessee, USA were represented among the donors. Magnetic negative selection was used to enrich CD4+ T cells, after which naive cells were positively selected on CD45RA and the negative fraction became the memory subset. Blood was obtained by leukapheresis, after which PBMCs were separated by Ficoll-Histopaque density gradient centrifugation and cryopreserved in liquid nitrogen vapor phase. Purity and quantity of every magnetically sorted T cell population were checked by analytical flow cytometry. Genomic DNA was isolated from each sorted fraction and quantified by UV absorbance on a Nanodrop 2000c. Comments on this clone: It has no known antigen specificity. No base-level quality is on record; no much larger clone is a single base apart.

General study outcomes and caveats: Rarefaction of sorted-subset datasets indicated incomplete sequencing despite the large sequencing depth. About 4.5% of naive CD4, 3% to 4% of naive CD8, 2% to 2.5% of memory CD4, and about 0.4% of memory CD8 clonotypes were shared across several donors. Estimated clonotype richness was generally larger for naive than for memory subsets. Based on pairwise subsampling, the degree of clonotype sharing among donors was expected to be affected by sequencing depth. Only blood was sampled, and tissue TCR repertoires likely differ from those in blood. Compared with non-shared clonotypes, clonotypes shared by all four sorted-subset donors had higher generation probabilities. The small number of donors limited the genetic and exposure-history diversity represented.

Using the deep immunoSEQ assay, TCR CDR3 regions were amplified from genomic DNA by multiplex PCR. Extracted genomic DNA from each cell subset was spread evenly across all wells of several immunoSEQ 96-well plates, with each plate serving as a replicate. For sorted subsets, each replicate PCR was loaded with 200 ng genomic DNA, equivalent to 32,000 or so T cell genomes. Purified libraries were quantified with a Qubit 3.0 fluorometer, sized on a Bioanalyzer 2100, and re-quantified with the KAPA Library Quantification kit. Every immunoSEQ 96-well plate was sequenced on a dedicated single-read 150-cycle Illumina NextSeq 550 flow cell. Per the source publication's procedure: Because the immunoSEQ output held only junctional sequences and lacked quality scores, the filtering could not match the filtering applied to full-length reads. Sequences were annotated with PyIR, a Python wrapper for IgBLAST v1.9, using IMGT germline references to assign V/J genes and CDR3. Reads were filtered out if the reads had weak V/J assignments (E-value above 1e-6), no CDR3, stop codons, out-of-frame junctions, or ambiguous translated residues. V3J clonotypes were defined as sequences sharing the same inferred V gene, J gene, and CDR3 amino acid sequence. The percentage overlap between two repertoires was calculated by dividing the number of shared unique clonotypes by the size of the smaller repertoire. Repertoire richness was assessed with RTK rarefaction, the Chao1 estimator, and Recon v2.1 estimates of unobserved clonotypes. For all TCRbeta clonotypes obtained by the gDNA method from several donors, generation probabilities were computed with OLGA. TCRdb mirrors the immuneACCESS table, restricted to in-frame sequences. Some clones are absent from its copies; in checked studies, under half trace to an unresolved V gene, and the reason for the others is unknown. V and J calls and clone size follow that table, whereas D and trimming were derived from the DNA. Within this sample are 190,000 or so clones, with around 63% of them counted one time only. In total, the top ten clones hold 10% of the sample.

The sample consisted of memory CD4+ T cells sorted from blood. The sample's cell subset or site, from its label and the paper: CD45RA-negative fraction. The TCR was taken from a man aged 25-40 years in good health.

The bases are TGTGCCAGCAGCCACGGACTTACCTCCTACGAGCAGTACTTC. Translated, it gives CASSHGLTSYEQYF. The chain links TRBV5-6 with TRBJ2-7; the best D guess is TRBD2, with 5 bases matching. The CDR3 holds 14 amino acids from the cysteine to the phenylalanine. Only CDR3 DNA is held: 42 bases, read in frame from base 1. Reading the germline V gene gives CDR1 SGHDT and CDR2 YYEEEE. Between the V and J ends, shortened by 4 bases and 0 bases respectively, the junction contains 11 bases.